The rows below give T cell receptor beta chains drawn from one sample of a study of molecular identifiers for immune sequencing clone quantification. TCRdb used MiXCR to reprocess the PCR reads, holding one entry per CDR3 protein. This table holds around 470,000 distinct CDR3 sequences, 20% to 25% found once. The sample comprised naive CD8+ T cells from blood, with Jurkat cell RNA spiked in. The origin of the receptors is a human donor in good health. Some libraries in this study had Jurkat cell RNA spiked in. Each CDR3 is given with its conserved first and last residue. The D gene is left open where the match is weak. Clone size is not always given. Where it is, it says once, few, many or a class for expanded clones.

.,few,TRBV6-2/TRBV6-3,TRBJ2-2,CASSYGQTRSGELFF,TGTGCCAGCAGTTACGGACAGACTAGGTCCGGGGAGCTGTTTTTT
.,once,TRBV12-3/TRBV12-4,TRBJ2-7,CASEGGGTDEQYF,TGTGCCAGCGAGGGGGGGGGCACCGACGAGCAGTACTTC
TRBD1,many,TRBV12-3/TRBV12-4,TRBJ1-4,CASSLRLGQGVEKLFF,TGTGCCAGCAGTCTCCGACTCGGACAGGGGGTTGAAAAACTGTTTTTT
TRBD1,.,TRBV7-9,TRBJ1-6,CASSLPDRGGISPLHF,TGTGCCAGCAGCCTCCCCGACAGGGGGGGGATCTCACCCCTCCACTTT
TRBD2,.,TRBV9,TRBJ2-1,CASNSGGYNEQFF,TGTGCCAGCAATAGCGGGGGATACAATGAGCAGTTCTTC
TRBD2,many,TRBV6-5,TRBJ2-1,CASSPFLAGGSFF,TGTGCCAGCAGCCCCTTTTTAGCGGGAGGCTCGTTCTTC
.,.,TRBV4-1,TRBJ2-1,CASSQTYSYNEQFF,TGCGCCAGCAGCCAGACCTACTCCTACAATGAGCAGTTCTTC
.,many,TRBV19,TRBJ2-2,CASSMGHNTGELFF,TGTGCCAGTAGTATGGGCCACAACACCGGGGAGCTGTTTTTT
.,few,TRBV27,TRBJ1-6,CASSLSGLGPGYNSPLHF,TGTGCCAGCAGTTTATCCGGCCTGGGCCCAGGCTATAATTCACCCCTCCACTTT
TRBD2,.,TRBV20-1,TRBJ2-5,CSADQSGGAWETQYF,TGCAGTGCGGACCAGAGCGGGGGGGCGTGGGAGACCCAGTACTTC
TRBD2,.,TRBV5-6,TRBJ2-3,CTSSLSGSGRAFPDTQYF,TGTACCAGCAGCCTGAGTGGTAGCGGGAGGGCTTTCCCAGATACGCAGTATTTT
TRBD2,many,TRBV12-3/TRBV12-4,TRBJ2-1,CASSSVAGVPHEQFF,TGTGCCAGCAGTTCTGTAGCGGGGGTGCCCCATGAGCAGTTCTTC
.,.,TRBV21-1,TRBJ2-3,CASSILAGGGTQYF,TGTGCCAGCAGCATACTAGCGGGGGGGGGTACGCAGTATTTT
TRBD1,few,TRBV7-9,TRBJ1-1,CASSYPGTGFSEAFF,TGTGCCAGCAGCTACCCCGGGACAGGGTTTTCTGAAGCTTTCTTT
TRBD2,.,TRBV5-6,TRBJ2-7,CASSPGLAGESYYEQYF,TGTGCCAGCAGCCCCGGACTAGCGGGAGAGTCTTACTACGAGCAGTACTTC
TRBD2,few,TRBV30,TRBJ2-2,CAWSAETSGATGELFF,TGTGCCTGGAGTGCAGAGACTAGCGGGGCCACCGGGGAGCTGTTTTTT
.,many,TRBV28,TRBJ2-1,CASSFSPSSYNEQFF,TGTGCCAGCAGCTTCTCTCCAAGCTCCTACAATGAGCAGTTCTTC
TRBD1,.,TRBV7-9,TRBJ2-7,CASSIVQGAVSEQYF,TGTGCCAGCAGCATTGTACAGGGGGCGGTTTCCGAGCAGTACTTC
TRBD1,.,TRBV6-1,TRBJ1-1,CASSFMGQGDTEAFF,TGTGCCAGCAGTTTCATGGGACAGGGAGACACTGAAGCTTTCTTT
.,many,TRBV6-1,TRBJ1-5,CASSQHTGPSSNQPQHF,TGTGCCAGCAGCCAACACACCGGGCCGTCTAGCAATCAGCCCCAGCATTTT
TRBD2,few,TRBV11-3,TRBJ2-1,CASSFRGGANEQFF,TGTGCCAGCAGCTTTCGCGGGGGGGCGAATGAGCAGTTCTTC
.,.,TRBV30,TRBJ1-2,CAWSPVGFGYTF,TGTGCCTGGAGCCCCGTAGGGTTCGGCTACACCTTC
.,.,TRBV30,TRBJ1-6,CAWSSNESPLHF,TGTGCCTGGAGTTCGAATGAATCACCCCTCCACTTT
.,many,TRBV4-3,TRBJ2-7,CASSQDFQGYYEQYF,TGCGCCAGCAGCCAAGATTTCCAGGGCTACTACGAGCAGTACTTC
TRBD1,many,TRBV6-1,TRBJ1-1,CASTDGTGRTEAFF,TGTGCCAGCACAGACGGGACAGGTCGCACTGAAGCTTTCTTT
.,many,TRBV7-9,TRBJ2-4,CASSLVIPTTEGRYF,TGTGCCAGCAGCCTAGTAATACCGACGACAGAAGGGCGGTACTTC
.,many,TRBV4-3,TRBJ2-5,CASSQDWGPALETQYF,TGCGCCAGCAGCCAAGATTGGGGCCCCGCACTAGAGACCCAGTACTTC
.,many,TRBV4-1,TRBJ2-3,CASSQNHLAQDDTQYF,TGCGCCAGCAGCCAAAACCATTTGGCGCAGGACGATACGCAGTATTTT
.,many,TRBV21-1,TRBJ1-1,CESTEAFF,TGTGAAAGCACTGAAGCTTTCTTT
TRBD1,few,TRBV7-9,TRBJ1-5,CASSSYDRGGNQPQHF,TGTGCCAGCAGCTCCTACGACAGGGGAGGCAATCAGCCCCAGCATTTT
TRBD2,.,TRBV7-9,TRBJ2-2,CASSLLGTSGIIGELFF,TGTGCCAGCAGCTTATTAGGGACTAGCGGGATTATCGGGGAGCTGTTTTTT
.,.,TRBV4-3,TRBJ1-1,CASSQGLGVGGTEAFF,TGCGCCAGCAGCCAAGGTTTGGGCGTTGGCGGCACTGAAGCTTTCTTT
.,.,TRBV5-4,TRBJ2-7,CASSTNPGLRNEQYF,TGTGCCAGCAGCACCAACCCAGGCCTAAGGAACGAGCAGTACTTC
.,.,TRBV27,TRBJ2-3,CASSFSDTDTQYF,TGTGCCAGCAGTTTCAGCGACACAGATACGCAGTATTTT
TRBD2,.,TRBV28,TRBJ2-7,CASSILSGPSYEQYF,TGTGCCAGCAGTATACTTAGCGGGCCCTCCTACGAGCAGTACTTC
TRBD2,many,TRBV6-6,TRBJ2-3,CASSTGLAVTDTQYF,TGTGCCAGCAGTACCGGACTAGCGGTTACAGATACGCAGTATTTT
TRBD2,.,TRBV7-9,TRBJ2-5,CASSPGWGGKETQYF,TGTGCCAGCAGCCCCGGTTGGGGGGGGAAAGAGACCCAGTACTTC
.,.,TRBV5-5,TRBJ2-1,CASTSRRGLNSYNEQFF,TGTGCCAGCACCTCTCGGCGGGGGCTAAACTCCTACAATGAGCAGTTCTTC
TRBD2,many,TRBV12-3/TRBV12-4,TRBJ2-7,CASSGLAGGSYEQYF,TGTGCCAGCAGTGGGCTAGCGGGAGGGAGCTACGAGCAGTACTTC
TRBD2,many,TRBV5-4,TRBJ2-3,CASSLLAAGTDTQYF,TGTGCCAGCAGTTTGCTAGCGGCCGGCACAGATACGCAGTATTTT
TRBD2,.,TRBV5-1,TRBJ2-3,CASSPGLAGSLTDTRYF,TGCGCCAGCAGCCCGGGACTAGCGGGGAGCCTCACAGATACGCGGTATTTT
.,few,TRBV5-1,TRBJ2-7,CASSPDMADYEQYF,TGCGCCAGCAGCCCCGACATGGCGGACTACGAGCAGTACTTC
.,many,TRBV7-9,TRBJ2-7,CASSKPGVAYEQYF,TGTGCCAGCAGCAAACCAGGGGTAGCCTACGAGCAGTACTTC
.,.,TRBV7-9,TRBJ2-5,CASSRNLAVQETQYF,TGTGCCAGCAGCCGAAATCTAGCAGTACAAGAGACCCAGTACTTC
.,few,TRBV5-6,TRBJ2-7,CASSLVGGTATYEQYF,TGTGCCAGCAGCTTGGTGGGGGGGACAGCCACCTACGAGCAGTACTTC
TRBD1,many,TRBV4-1,TRBJ2-1,CASSQENRGNEQFF,TGCGCCAGCAGCCAAGAGAACAGGGGCAATGAGCAGTTCTTC
TRBD2,many,TRBV3-1,TRBJ2-7,CASSPAGTSHATEQYF,TGTGCCAGCAGCCCAGCCGGGACTAGCCATGCCACCGAGCAGTACTTC
.,many,TRBV7-9,TRBJ2-3,CASSLAWGGSTDTQYF,TGTGCCAGCAGCTTAGCGTGGGGCGGATCCACAGATACGCAGTATTTT
TRBD1,.,TRBV4-3,TRBJ2-7,CASRTTGGSEQYF,TGCGCCAGCCGCACCACAGGGGGGTCCGAGCAGTACTTC
.,.,TRBV12-3/TRBV12-4,TRBJ1-1,CASSFNSGDTEAFF,TGTGCCAGCAGTTTCAATAGTGGGGACACTGAAGCTTTCTTT